This is a list of T cell receptor beta chains from one sample in a study of shared clonotypes between healthy human individuals. TCRdb keeps only in-frame clones here, not all; method: immunoSEQ multiplex PCR. There are around 1.9 million clones in the sample; under 95% occur only once, and around 1.7% lies in the top ten. The specimen was naive CD8+ T cells from PBMCs. These receptors were obtained from a man between 18 and 35 years old in good health. Some clones in this sample may be carry-over from other donors' samples. The CDR3 runs from the conserved cysteine through the conserved F or W.

len	v_gene	j_gene	CDR3aa
16	TRBV7-9	TRBJ2-1	CASSSPAHSSYNEQFF
15	TRBV25-1	TRBJ2-1	CASSERGPVGNEQFF
14	TRBV6-1	TRBJ1-2	CASSEPGHTRGYTF
14	TRBV6-5	TRBJ2-6	CASSYSSGANVLTF
16	TRBV21-1	TRBJ2-5	CASSKISRDDVETQYF
14	TRBV28	TRBJ1-5	CASSEVLSGQPQHF
12	TRBV29-1	TRBJ1-2	CSVVWDRGGYTF
11	TRBV19	TRBJ1-2	CASSIGTLYTF
15	TRBV27	TRBJ1-3	CASSLGGTLGNTIYF
14	TRBV9	TRBJ2-7	CASSVGDTGYEQYF